The 24 T cell receptor beta chains below all came from one sample that was sequenced in a study of OX40 agonist ivuxolimab in advanced cancers. This table comes from immunoSEQ multiplex PCR, and its TCRdb copy is limited to in-frame clones, with some not included. The table has around 15,000 clones, around three quarters seen once; the top ten hold about a quarter. The sequencing used CD4+ or CD8+ T cells sorted from blood, collected in a trial of the OX40 agonist ivuxolimab. These receptor sequences come from an adult with an advanced solid tumor such as melanoma, head and neck, liver or kidney cancer.

J is TRBJ1-2 and V is TRBV27; TRBD1 might be the D (6 bases). Trimming removed 4 bases at V and 6 bases at J, with 6 bases between. Germline V gene sequence: CDR1 MNHEY, CDR2 SMNVEV (reference sequence). CDR3 length equals 11 residues. CDR3 sequence reads: CASSSGDGYTF. The DNA of the CDR3 is TGTGCCAGCAGTTCAGGGGATGGCTACACCTTC.

This clone was observed a handful of times. The rearrangement joins TRBV5-1 to TRBJ2-3; 12 bases align to TRBD2. The CDR3 has 16 residues. Germline V gives CDR1 SGHRS, CDR2 YFSETQ. Trimming cost V 0 bases and J 1 base; bases outside gene matches: 0. The CDR3 is CASSLGTSGGTDTQYF. The CDR3 bases are TGCGCCAGCAGCTTGGGGACTAGCGGGGGCACAGATACGCAGTATTTT.

This chain joins TRBV5-8 and TRBJ1-1; the D gene is possibly TRBD1 (5 bases). V was trimmed by 0 bases and J by 2 bases, leaving 8 bases between them. CDR3 length: 14 residues. Germline loops: CDR1 SGHTS, CDR2 YDEGEE. CDR3 in amino acids: CASSLEQGNTEAFF. The CDR3 DNA reads as TGTGCCAGCAGCTTGGAGCAGGGCAACACTGAAGCTTTCTTT. Combining the CDR3 with reference TRBV5-8 and TRBJ1-1 gives the whole variable domain EAGVTQSPTHLIKTRGQQATLRCSPISGHTSVYWYQQALGLGLQFLLWYDEGEERNRGNFPPRFSGRQFPNYSSELNVNALELEDSALYLCASSLEQGNTEAFFGQGTRLTVV.

The chain combines TRBV6-1 with TRBJ2-3; TRBD2 agrees at 9 bases. V lost 4 bases to trimming and J lost 0 bases; unmatched junction nucleotides: 8. The V gene's germline CDR1 is MNHNS and CDR2 SASEGT. CDR3 length: 17 residues. CDR3 nucleotides: TGTGCCAGCAGTGGGGGACTAGCTGAGATCAGCACAGATACGCAGTATTTT. It is translated as CASSGGLAEISTDTQYF.

The CDR3 protein is CASSPDRVVTEAFF. For the CDR3, the DNA is TGTGCCAGCTCTCCCGACAGGGTGGTCACTGAAGCTTTCTTT. J is TRBJ1-1 and V is TRBV18, with 7 bases that match TRBD1. This CDR3 is 14 amino acids long. Germline V gives CDR1 KGHSH, CDR2 LQKENI. V shed 6 bases and J 4 bases; nucleotides not matched to a gene: 8.

This clone appeared once. The rearrangement links TRBV18 to TRBJ1-1, with 8 bases lining up with TRBD1. With V trimmed by 6 bases and J by 3 bases, 9 bases remained unmatched. The CDR3 is 15 residues long. The germline CDR1 and CDR2 sequences are KGHSH and LQKENI. The CDR3: CASSPKDRGHTEAFF. The CDR3 bases are TGTGCCAGCTCTCCTAAAGACAGGGGACACACTGAAGCTTTCTTT.

Only one count was recorded for this clone. This chain joins TRBV4-1 and TRBJ2-1; 12 bases map to TRBD2. CDR1 and CDR2 (germline): MGHRA, YSYEKL. The ends lost 0 bases at V and 7 bases at J; junction bases unmatched: 13. CDR3 length: 19 amino acids. CDR3 DNA: TGCGCCAGCAGCCAAGACCCTCCTCTAGCGGGGGGGCTTGGGAATGAGCAGTTCTTC. Translation: CASSQDPPLAGGLGNEQFF.

In nucleotides, the CDR3 is TGTGCCAGCAGTGGTGGCAGGGGAAGCTCTGGGGCCAACGTCCTGACTTTC. This translates into CASSGGRGSSGANVLTF. The V call is TRBV2, the J call TRBJ2-6, with a tentative D call TRBD1 (6 bases). Germline CDR1 SNHLY, CDR2 FYNNEI. This CDR3 region has 17 residues. With 4 bases removed from V and 0 bases from J, the gap between germline ends came to 13 bases.

This clone was counted only a few times. The CDR3 DNA is TGTGCCAGCAGTTCCCCGACAGGGGGCTTTGGTGAAGCTTTCTTT. Its translation is CASSSPTGGFGEAFF. The chain links TRBV6-5 to TRBJ1-1; 10 bases map to TRBD1. This CDR3 spans 15 amino acids. The J segment lost 7 bases and the V segment lost 4 bases, leaving 9 bases of the junction unmatched. The germline CDR1 and CDR2 sequences are MNHEY and SVGAGI.

The V gene is TRBV11-2, the J gene TRBJ2-3; D is uncertain. This CDR3 has 16 amino acids. Trimming cost V 4 bases and J 6 bases, with 20 bases left between them. CDR1 SGHAT and CDR2 FQNNGV come from the germline V gene. CDR3 sequence (DNA): TGTGCCAGCAGCTCATACGATCCCGAACCCACGGATACGCAGTATTTT. Its protein is CASSSYDPEPTDTQYF.

The chain links TRBV27 to TRBJ1-5; D is possibly TRBD1 (6 bases). Germline CDR1 is MNHEY and CDR2 is SMNVEV (reference sequence). This CDR3 is 15 amino acids long. V was pared by 5 bases and J by 8 bases, with 19 bases between. Written as DNA, the CDR3 is TGTGCCAGCAGTCCCGGACCGACAGGATTCAAGCCCCAGCATTTT. Its protein product is CASSPGPTGFKPQHF.

By proportion, this clone is medium-sized. This rearrangement joins TRBV5-6 to TRBJ1-4, with D possibly TRBD1 on 5 matching bases. This CDR3 contains 12 residues. V shed 3 bases and J shed 10 bases, with 10 bases lying between them. Germline V gene data show CDR1 as SGHDT and CDR2 as YYEEEE. The CDR3 protein is CASSYGDGKLFF. DNA of the CDR3: TGTGCCAGCAGCTACGGGGACGGAAAACTGTTTTTT.

This clone is a singleton in its sample. The chain joins TRBV27 to TRBJ2-5; 10 nucleotides agree with TRBD1. The DNA end lines up better with TRBJ2-7; the J call may be wrong. The CDR3 runs to 15 residues. Germline assignment: CDR1 MNHEY and CDR2 SMNVEV (reference sequence). The CDR3 coding sequence is TGTGCCAGCAGTAACCGACAGGGGGCTAATTTCGAGCAGTACTTC. Protein sequence: CASSNRQGANFEQYF.

V and J are TRBV9 and TRBJ1-1; 7 bases map to TRBD1. The length of the CDR3 is 14 residues. J gave up 4 bases and V 6 bases, and 9 bases lay outside the gene matches. Germline CDR1 is SGDLS and CDR2 is YYNGEE. CDR3 in amino acids: CASTPEGAGTEAFF. CDR3 sequence (DNA): TGTGCCAGCACCCCCGAGGGGGCTGGCACTGAAGCTTTCTTT.

The chain couples TRBV27 to TRBJ2-1; 12 positions agree with TRBD1. Unmatched junction bases numbered 7, after V lost 5 bases and J lost 8 bases. The CDR3 runs 15 residues. Looked up from germline, CDR1 is MNHEY and CDR2 is SMNVEV (reference sequence). The CDR3 DNA is TGTGCCAGCAGTGTCCGGGACAGGGGGCTTGATGAGCAGTTCTTC. Translating gives CASSVRDRGLDEQFF.

The table lists this clone with a few counts. This chain links TRBV7-9 with TRBJ2-3; 8 positions agree with TRBD2. The CDR3 runs to 15 residues. Germline values: CDR1 SEHNR, CDR2 FQNEAQ (reference sequence). With V trimmed by 6 bases and J by 2 bases, 7 bases remained unmatched. The CDR3 region is CASSFRGGVTDTQYF. DNA of the CDR3: TGTGCCAGCAGTTTTCGGGGGGGGGTCACAGATACGCAGTATTTT.

The CDR3: CSVVGGSSTDTQYF. DNA for the CDR3: TGCAGCGTTGTCGGGGGCTCTAGCACAGATACGCAGTATTTT. The V gene is TRBV29-1, the J gene TRBJ2-3; D might be TRBD1 or TRBD2, each matching 6 bases. V lost 4 bases and J lost 0, with 11 bases in between. Germline CDR1 is SQVTM and CDR2 is ANQGSEA. The CDR3 contains 14 residues.

The V call is TRBV14, the J call TRBJ2-5; 7 bases line up with TRBD2. The germline gives CDR1 SGHDN, CDR2 FVKESK. V lost 0 bases, J lost 2 bases, and 3 bases stayed unmatched. The CDR3 length is 15 residues. CDR3 loop: CASSQDWEGQETQYF. Written as DNA, the CDR3 is TGTGCCAGCAGCCAAGATTGGGAGGGACAAGAGACCCAGTACTTC.

The chain uses TRBV6-5 and TRBJ1-5; D uncertain. Germline V lookup: CDR1 MNHEY, CDR2 SVGAGI. Trimming pared 0 bases from V and 0 bases from J, leaving 6 bases between. This CDR3 has 15 amino acids. The CDR3 sequence: CASSYSKDSNQPQHF. The CDR3 DNA reads TGTGCCAGCAGTTACTCCAAGGATAGCAATCAGCCCCAGCATTTT.

The gene calls are TRBV19 and TRBJ2-3; possible D gene TRBD2, 6 bases. V lost 8 bases and J lost 2, with 17 bases in between. CDR1 is LNHDA and CDR2 is SQIVND in the germline V gene (reference sequence). The CDR3 has 15 amino acids. In DNA form, the CDR3 reads TGTGCCAGTGACCCGATGCGGGGTTACACAGATACGCAGTATTTT. This gives the protein CASDPMRGYTDTQYF.

The rearrangement uses TRBV25-1 and TRBJ2-1; 12 bases are a match to TRBD1. Germline assignment: CDR1 MGHDK and CDR2 SYGVNS. There are 14 residues in the CDR3. V was clipped by 6 bases and J by 7 bases; unmatched bases: 4. CDR3 amino acids: CASSGTGGWNEQFF. The CDR3 bases are TGTGCCAGCAGCGGGACAGGGGGCTGGAATGAGCAGTTCTTC.

This chain connects TRBV7-3 to TRBJ2-1, with D perhaps matching TRBD1 (6 bases). CDR1 and CDR2 (germline): SGHTA, FQGTGA. The CDR3 is 21 residues long. Trimming cost V 5 bases and J 0 bases, with 29 bases left between them. The CDR3, as DNA: TGTGCCAGCAGCCACTTGCCCCCAGCGACAGGCCCGCATAGCTCCTACAATGAGCAGTTCTTC. Amino acid sequence: CASSHLPPATGPHSSYNEQFF. Full variable domain (rest looked up from reference TRBV7-3 and TRBJ2-1): GAGVSQTPSNKVTEKGKYVELRCDPISGHTALYWYRQSLGQGPEFLIYFQGTGAADDSGLPNDRFFAVRPEGSVSTLKIQRTERGDSAVYLCASSHLPPATGPHSSYNEQFFGPGTRLTVL.

This chain uses TRBV5-4 with TRBJ2-5; perhaps TRBD1 as D (5 bases). The J call may be faulty, since TRBJ2-7 better matches the DNA end. The CDR3 covers 13 residues. CDR1 is SGHNT and CDR2 is YYREEE in the germline V gene (reference sequence). The CDR3 spells CASSFDRSGEQYF. For the CDR3, the DNA is TGTGCCAGCAGCTTCGACAGAAGTGGCGAGCAGTACTTC.

This sequence joins TRBV4-1 and TRBJ2-4, with 12 bases identical to TRBD2. The CDR3 covers 17 residues. The J segment lost 0 bases and the V segment lost 4 bases, leaving 4 bases of the junction unmatched. Germline CDR1 MGHRA, CDR2 YSYEKL. CDR3 DNA sequence: TGCGCCAGCAGCCCTCGGACTAGCGGGGAAGCCAAAAACATTCAGTACTTC. This sequence encodes CASSPRTSGEAKNIQYF.